This T cell receptor (beta chain) appears in the sequencing data of a study of T-cell memory formation after mild COVID-19. Study at large: The study found TCR clusters largely donor specific. General observations from the study: Memory from before infection featured some responding clones, which suggests cross-reactive memory joined.

CDR3 length: 14 amino acids. V lost 4 bases and J 2 bases, leaving 15 bases between the germline ends. From germline, CDR1 is DFQATT and CDR2 SNEGSKA (reference sequence). This clonotype was detected a few times. Its antigen is undetermined. TCRdb fed the 5' RACE reads into MiXCR, producing one record per CDR3 protein. The sample contains approximately 400,000 distinct CDR3 sequences, about 20% of which appear only once. This TCR derives from a man between 18 and 35 years old who had mild COVID-19 (a few samples of this study predate the infection). Cell type and time point are not known. V is TRBV20-1 and J is TRBJ2-7; D uncertain. Sequenced: PBMCs or a T cell subset sorted from them (not recorded which). CDR3 DNA: TGCAGTGCTAAAGGGAATCGAGTAACCTACGAGCAGTACTTC. It is translated as CSAKGNRVTYEQYF.